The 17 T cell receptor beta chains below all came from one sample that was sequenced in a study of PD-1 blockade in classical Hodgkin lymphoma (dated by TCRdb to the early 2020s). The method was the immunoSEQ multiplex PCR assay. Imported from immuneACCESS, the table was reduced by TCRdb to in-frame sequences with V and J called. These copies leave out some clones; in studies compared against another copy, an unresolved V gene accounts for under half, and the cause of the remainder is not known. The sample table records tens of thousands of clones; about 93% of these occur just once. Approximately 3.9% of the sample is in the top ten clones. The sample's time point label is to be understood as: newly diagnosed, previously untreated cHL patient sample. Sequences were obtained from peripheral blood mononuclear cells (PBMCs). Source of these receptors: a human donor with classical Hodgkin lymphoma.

As DNA, the CDR3 is TGTGCCAGCAGTTCCCCCGGGGTAGGAAAACTGTTTTTT. It yields the protein CASSSPGVGKLFF. The chain recombines TRBV6-5 with TRBJ1-4; D is undetermined. With 4 bases removed from V and 10 bases from J, the gap between germline ends came to 13 bases. The CDR3 runs 13 residues. Germline V gives CDR1 MNHEY, CDR2 SVGAGI.

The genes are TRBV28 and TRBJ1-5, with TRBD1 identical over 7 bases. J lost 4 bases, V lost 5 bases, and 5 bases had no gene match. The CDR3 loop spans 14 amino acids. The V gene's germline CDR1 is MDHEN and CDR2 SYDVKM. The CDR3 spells CASSTGAPNQPQHF. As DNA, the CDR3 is TGTGCCAGCAGTACAGGGGCCCCAAATCAGCCCCAGCATTTT.

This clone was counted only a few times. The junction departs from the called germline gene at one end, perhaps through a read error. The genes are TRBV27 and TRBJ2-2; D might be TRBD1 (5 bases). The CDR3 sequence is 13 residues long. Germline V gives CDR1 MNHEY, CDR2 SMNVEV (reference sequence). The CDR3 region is CASTSQGFRELFF. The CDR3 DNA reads TGTGCCAGCACGTCTCAAGGATTCAGGGAACTGTTTTTT.

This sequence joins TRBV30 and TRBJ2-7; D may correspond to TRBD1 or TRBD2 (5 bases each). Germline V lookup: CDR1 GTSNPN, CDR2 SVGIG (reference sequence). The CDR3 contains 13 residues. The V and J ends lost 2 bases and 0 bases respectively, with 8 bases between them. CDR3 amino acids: CAWSPGRSYEQYF. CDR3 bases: TGTGCCTGGAGTCCGGGACGCTCCTACGAGCAGTACTTC.

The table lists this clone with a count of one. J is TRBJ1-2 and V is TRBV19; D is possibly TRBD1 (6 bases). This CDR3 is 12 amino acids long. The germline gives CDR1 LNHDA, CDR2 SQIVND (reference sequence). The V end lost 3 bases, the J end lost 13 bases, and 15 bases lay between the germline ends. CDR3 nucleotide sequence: TGTGCCAGTAGTATGAGCAGCGGGACACGCACCTTC. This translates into CASSMSSGTRTF.

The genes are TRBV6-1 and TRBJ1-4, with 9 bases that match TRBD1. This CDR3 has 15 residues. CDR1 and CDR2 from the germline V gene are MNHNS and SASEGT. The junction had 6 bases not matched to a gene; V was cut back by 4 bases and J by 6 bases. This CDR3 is CASSGRDRVDEKLFF. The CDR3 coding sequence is TGTGCCAGCAGTGGCCGGGACAGGGTGGATGAAAAACTGTTTTTT.

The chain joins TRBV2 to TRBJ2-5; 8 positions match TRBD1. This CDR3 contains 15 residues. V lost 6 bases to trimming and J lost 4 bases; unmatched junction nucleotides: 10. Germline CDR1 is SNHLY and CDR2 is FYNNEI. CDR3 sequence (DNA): TGTGCCAGCAGAAAGCAGGGGGCTGCAATAGAGACCCAGTACTTC. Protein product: CASRKQGAAIETQYF.

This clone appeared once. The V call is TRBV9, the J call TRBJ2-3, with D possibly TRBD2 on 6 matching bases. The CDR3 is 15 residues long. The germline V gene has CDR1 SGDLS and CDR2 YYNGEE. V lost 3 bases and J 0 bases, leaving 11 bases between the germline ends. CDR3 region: CASSATSRSTDTQYF. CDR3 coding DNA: TGTGCCAGCAGCGCAACTAGCAGGAGCACAGATACGCAGTATTTT.

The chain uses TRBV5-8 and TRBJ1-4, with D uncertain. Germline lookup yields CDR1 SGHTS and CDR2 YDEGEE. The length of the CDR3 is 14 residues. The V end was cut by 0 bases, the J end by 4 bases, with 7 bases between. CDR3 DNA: TGTGCCAGCAGCTTGGGCAGGCTTAATGAAAAACTGTTTTTT. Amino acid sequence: CASSLGRLNEKLFF.

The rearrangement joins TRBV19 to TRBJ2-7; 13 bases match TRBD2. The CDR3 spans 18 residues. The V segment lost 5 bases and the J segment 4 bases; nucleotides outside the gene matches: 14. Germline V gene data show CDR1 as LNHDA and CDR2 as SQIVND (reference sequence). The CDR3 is CASSVTPRRGLAGYEQYF. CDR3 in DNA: TGTGCCAGTAGTGTAACACCCCGAAGGGGACTAGCGGGGTACGAGCAGTACTTC.

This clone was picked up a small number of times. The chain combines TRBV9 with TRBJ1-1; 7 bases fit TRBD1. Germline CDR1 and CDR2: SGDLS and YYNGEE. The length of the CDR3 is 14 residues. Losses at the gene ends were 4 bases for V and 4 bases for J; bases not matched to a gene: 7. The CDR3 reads CASSSGGGGTEAFF. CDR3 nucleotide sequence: TGTGCCAGCAGCTCAGGGGGGGGCGGCACTGAAGCTTTCTTT. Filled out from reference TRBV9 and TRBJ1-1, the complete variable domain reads DSGVTQTPKHLITATGQRVTLRCSPRSGDLSVYWYQQSLDQGLQFLIQYYNGEERAKGNILERFSAQQFPDLHSELNLSSLELGDSALYFCASSSGGGGTEAFFGQGTRLTVV.

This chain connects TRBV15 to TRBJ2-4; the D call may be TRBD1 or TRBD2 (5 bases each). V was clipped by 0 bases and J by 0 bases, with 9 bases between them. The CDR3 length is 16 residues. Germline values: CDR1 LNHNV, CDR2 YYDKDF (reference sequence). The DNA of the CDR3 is TGTGCCACCAGCAGAGATCAGGGAGTAGCCAAAAACATTCAGTACTTC. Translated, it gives CATSRDQGVAKNIQYF.

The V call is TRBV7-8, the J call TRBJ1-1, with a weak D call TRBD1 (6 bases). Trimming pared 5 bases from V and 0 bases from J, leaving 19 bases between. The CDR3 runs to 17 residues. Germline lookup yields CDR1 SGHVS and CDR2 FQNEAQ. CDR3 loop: CASSLFWRGQMNTEAFF. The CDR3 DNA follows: TGTGCCAGCAGCCTCTTTTGGAGAGGACAGATGAACACTGAAGCTTTCTTT.

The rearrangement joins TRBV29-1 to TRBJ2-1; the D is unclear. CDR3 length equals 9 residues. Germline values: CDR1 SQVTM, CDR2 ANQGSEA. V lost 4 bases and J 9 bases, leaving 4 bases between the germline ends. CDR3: CSVGREQFF. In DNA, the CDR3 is TGCAGCGTTGGCCGTGAGCAGTTCTTC.

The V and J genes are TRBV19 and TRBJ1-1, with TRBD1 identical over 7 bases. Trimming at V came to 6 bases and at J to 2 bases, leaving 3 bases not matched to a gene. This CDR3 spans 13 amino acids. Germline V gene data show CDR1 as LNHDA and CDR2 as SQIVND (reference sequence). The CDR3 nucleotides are TGTGCCAGTAGGGGACAGCCAAACACTGAAGCTTTCTTT. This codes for CASRGQPNTEAFF.

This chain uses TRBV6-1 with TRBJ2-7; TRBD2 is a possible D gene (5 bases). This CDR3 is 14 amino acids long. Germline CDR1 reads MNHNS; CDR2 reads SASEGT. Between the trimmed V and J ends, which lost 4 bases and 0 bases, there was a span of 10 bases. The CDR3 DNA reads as TGTGCCAGCAGTGGGACTTTCAGCTCCTACGAGCAGTACTTC. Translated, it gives CASSGTFSSYEQYF.

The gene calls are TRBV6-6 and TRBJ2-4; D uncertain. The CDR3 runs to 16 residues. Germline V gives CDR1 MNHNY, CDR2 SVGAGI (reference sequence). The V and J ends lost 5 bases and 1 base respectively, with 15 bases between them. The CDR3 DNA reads TGTGCCAGCAGTCCTCCCGACCCGGGCGCCAAAAACATTCAGTACTTC. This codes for CASSPPDPGAKNIQYF.